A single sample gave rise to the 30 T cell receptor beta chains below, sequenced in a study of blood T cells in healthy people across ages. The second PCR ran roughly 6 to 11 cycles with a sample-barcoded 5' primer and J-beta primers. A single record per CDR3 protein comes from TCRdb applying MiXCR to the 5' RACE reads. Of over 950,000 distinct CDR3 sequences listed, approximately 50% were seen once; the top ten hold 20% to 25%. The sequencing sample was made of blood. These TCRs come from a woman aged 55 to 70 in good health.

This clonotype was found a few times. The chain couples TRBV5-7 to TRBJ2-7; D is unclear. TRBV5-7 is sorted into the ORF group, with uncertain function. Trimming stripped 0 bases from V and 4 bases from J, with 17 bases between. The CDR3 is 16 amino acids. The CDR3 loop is CASSLVDGTKEYEQYF. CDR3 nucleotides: TGTGCCAGCAGCTTGGTCGACGGAACCAAAGAGTACGAGCAGTACTTC.

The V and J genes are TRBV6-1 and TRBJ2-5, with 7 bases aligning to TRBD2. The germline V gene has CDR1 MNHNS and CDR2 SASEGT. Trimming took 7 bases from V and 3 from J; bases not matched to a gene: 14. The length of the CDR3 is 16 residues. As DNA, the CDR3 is TGTGCCAGCAAACAATTTGGGGGAGGGGAAGAAGAGACCCAGTACTTC. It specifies CASKQFGGGEEETQYF.

The CDR3 bases are TGTGCCACCGGAAAAACTAGCGGGAGGAGTCTCGAGCAGTACTTC. Amino acid sequence: CATGKTSGRSLEQYF. This chain joins TRBV24-1 and TRBJ2-5; the match to TRBD2 covers 12 bases. The DNA matches TRBJ2-7 better at its end, which makes the J call doubtful. The CDR3 is 15 amino acids. From germline, CDR1 is KGHDR and CDR2 SFDVKD.

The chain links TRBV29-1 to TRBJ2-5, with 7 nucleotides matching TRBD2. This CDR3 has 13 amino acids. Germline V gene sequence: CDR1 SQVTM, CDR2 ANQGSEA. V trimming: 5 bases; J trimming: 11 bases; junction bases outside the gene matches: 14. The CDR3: CSVSTGGWNEQYF. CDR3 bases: TGCAGCGTTAGTACGGGGGGATGGAATGAGCAGTACTTC.

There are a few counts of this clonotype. Written as DNA, the CDR3 is TGCGCCAGCAGCCAAGCAGGGGGGGGAAGCTCCTACGAGCAGTACTTC. This gives the protein CASSQAGGGSSYEQYF. The chain has TRBV4-1 and TRBJ2-7; D may be TRBD1 or TRBD2 (7 bases each). CDR3 length: 16 residues. Germline-derived CDR1 and CDR2 are MGHRA and YSYEKL. V was pared by 1 base and J by 0 bases, with 13 bases between.

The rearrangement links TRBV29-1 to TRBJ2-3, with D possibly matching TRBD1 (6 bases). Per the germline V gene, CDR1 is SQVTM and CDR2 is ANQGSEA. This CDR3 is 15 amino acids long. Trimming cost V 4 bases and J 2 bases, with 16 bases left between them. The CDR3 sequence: CSVGGQSTYTDTQYF. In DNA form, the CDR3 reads TGCAGCGTTGGAGGACAGAGCACATACACAGATACGCAGTATTTT.

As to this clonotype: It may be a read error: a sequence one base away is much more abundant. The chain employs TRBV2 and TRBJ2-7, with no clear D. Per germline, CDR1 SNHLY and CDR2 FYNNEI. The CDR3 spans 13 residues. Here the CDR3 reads CASREANRYEQYF. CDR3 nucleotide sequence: TGTGCCAGCAGAGAAGCAAACAGATACGAGCAGTACTTC.

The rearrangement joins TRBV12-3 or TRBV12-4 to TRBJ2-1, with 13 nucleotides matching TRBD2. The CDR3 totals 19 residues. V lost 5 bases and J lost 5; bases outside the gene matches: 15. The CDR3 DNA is TGTGCCAGCAGTCTACCGGGACTAGCGGGGCTAGCTCCTAACAATGAGCAGTTCTTC. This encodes CASSLPGLAGLAPNNEQFF.

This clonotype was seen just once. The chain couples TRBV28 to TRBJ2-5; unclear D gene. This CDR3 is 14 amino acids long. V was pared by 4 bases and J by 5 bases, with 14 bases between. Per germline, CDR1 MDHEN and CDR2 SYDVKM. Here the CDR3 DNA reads TGTGCCAGCAGTTACCGGGCCGCCGGGGAGACCCAGTACTTC. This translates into CASSYRAAGETQYF.

CDR3 loop: CASTPDSNQPQHF. The CDR3 region has the DNA TGTGCCAGCACCCCGGACAGCAATCAGCCCCAGCATTTT. The V gene is TRBV28, the J gene TRBJ1-5; D ambiguous. Germline-derived CDR1 and CDR2 are MDHEN and SYDVKM. V dropped 7 bases and J dropped 1 base, with 8 bases sitting between them. This CDR3 contains 13 residues. The whole variable domain, filled in from reference TRBV28 and TRBJ1-5, reads DVKVTQSSRYLVKRTGEKVFLECVQDMDHENMFWYRQDPGLGLRLIYFSYDVKMKEKGDIPEGYSVSREKKERFSLILESASTNQTSMYLCASTPDSNQPQHFGDGTRLSIL.

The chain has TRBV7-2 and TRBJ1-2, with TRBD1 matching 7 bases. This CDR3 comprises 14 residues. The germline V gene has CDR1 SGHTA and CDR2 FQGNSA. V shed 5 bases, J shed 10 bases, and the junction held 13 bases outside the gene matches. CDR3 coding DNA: TGTGCCAGCAGCACATCGACAGGGAGGAGTGTCTACACCTTC. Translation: CASSTSTGRSVYTF.

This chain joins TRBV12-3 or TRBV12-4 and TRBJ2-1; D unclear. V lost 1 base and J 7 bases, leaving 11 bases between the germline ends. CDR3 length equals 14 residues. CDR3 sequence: CASSLERLWNEQFF. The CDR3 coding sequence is TGTGCCAGCAGTTTAGAGAGGCTGTGGAATGAGCAGTTCTTC.

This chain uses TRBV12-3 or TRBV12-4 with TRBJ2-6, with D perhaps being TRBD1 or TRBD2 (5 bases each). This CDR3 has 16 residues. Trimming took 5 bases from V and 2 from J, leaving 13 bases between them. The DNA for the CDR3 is TGTGCCAGCAGTAACGGGGACGGAGCTGGGGCCAACGTCCTGACTTTC. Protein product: CASSNGDGAGANVLTF.

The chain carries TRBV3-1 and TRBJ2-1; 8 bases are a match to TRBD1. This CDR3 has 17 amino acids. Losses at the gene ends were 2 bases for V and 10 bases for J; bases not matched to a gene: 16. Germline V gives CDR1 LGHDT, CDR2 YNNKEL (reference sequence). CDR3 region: CASSQLPRTGKYYEQFF. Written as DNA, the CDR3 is TGTGCCAGCAGCCAACTACCCAGGACAGGGAAGTACTACGAGCAGTTCTTC.

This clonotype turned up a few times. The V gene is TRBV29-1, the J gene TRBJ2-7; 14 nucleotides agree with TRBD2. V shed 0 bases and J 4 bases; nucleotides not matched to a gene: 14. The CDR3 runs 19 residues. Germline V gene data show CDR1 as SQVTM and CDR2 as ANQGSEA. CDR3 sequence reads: CSVEDGSRLAGGPRYEQYF. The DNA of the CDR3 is TGCAGCGTTGAAGATGGTTCGAGACTAGCGGGAGGGCCCCGGTACGAGCAGTACTTC.

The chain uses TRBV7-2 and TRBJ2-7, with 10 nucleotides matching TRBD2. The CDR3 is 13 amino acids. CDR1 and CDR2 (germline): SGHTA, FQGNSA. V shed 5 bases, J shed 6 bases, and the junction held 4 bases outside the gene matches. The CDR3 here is CASSPGLAFEQYF. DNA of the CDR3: TGTGCCAGCAGCCCGGGACTAGCGTTCGAGCAGTACTTC.

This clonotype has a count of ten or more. The chain's CDR3 is CAISRGLAGRETQYF. Written as DNA, the CDR3 is TGTGCCATCAGCAGAGGACTAGCGGGACGAGAGACCCAGTACTTC. The chain joins TRBV10-3 to TRBJ2-5; 12 bases fit TRBD2. Trimming removed 6 bases from V and 4 bases from J; junction bases left unmatched: 6. There are 15 residues in the CDR3. CDR1 and CDR2 from the germline V gene are ENHRY and SYGVKD.

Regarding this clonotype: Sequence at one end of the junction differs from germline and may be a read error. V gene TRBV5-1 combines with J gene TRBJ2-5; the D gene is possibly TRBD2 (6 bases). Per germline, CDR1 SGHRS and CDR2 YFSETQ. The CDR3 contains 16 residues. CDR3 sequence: CTSSLLVGGLKETQYF. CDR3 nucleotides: TGCACCAGCAGCTTGTTGGTGGGAGGCCTAAAAGAGACCCAGTACTTC.

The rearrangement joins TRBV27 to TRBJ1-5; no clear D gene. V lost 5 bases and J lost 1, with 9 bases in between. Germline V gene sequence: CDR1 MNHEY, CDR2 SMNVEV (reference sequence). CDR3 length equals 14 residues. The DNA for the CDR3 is TGTGCCAGCAGTGCCAGGTGGAGCAATCAGCCCCAGCATTTT. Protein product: CASSARWSNQPQHF.

DNA for the CDR3: TGTGCCAGCATCCACGAGGACAGGGCGGGCTATGGCAATCAGCCCCAGCATTTT. It codes for CASIHEDRAGYGNQPQHF. The chain links TRBV6-1 to TRBJ1-5, with 8 bases aligning to TRBD1. The trim removed 7 bases at V and 2 bases at J, leaving 16 bases unmatched. The length of the CDR3 is 18 residues. Germline values: CDR1 MNHNS, CDR2 SASEGT.

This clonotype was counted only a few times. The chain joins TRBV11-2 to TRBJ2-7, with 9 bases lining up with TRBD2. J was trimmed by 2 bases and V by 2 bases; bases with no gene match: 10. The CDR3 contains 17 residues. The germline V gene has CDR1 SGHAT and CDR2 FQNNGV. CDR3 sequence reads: CASSLLDLAGVPYEQYF. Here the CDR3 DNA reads TGTGCCAGCAGCTTACTGGACTTAGCGGGAGTACCCTACGAGCAGTACTTC.

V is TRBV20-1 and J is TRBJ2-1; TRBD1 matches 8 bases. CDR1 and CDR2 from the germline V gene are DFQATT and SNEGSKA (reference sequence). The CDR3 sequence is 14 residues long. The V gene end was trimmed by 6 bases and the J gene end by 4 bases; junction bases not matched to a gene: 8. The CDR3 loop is CSAEGQEIYNEQFF. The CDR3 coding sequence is TGCAGTGCCGAGGGACAGGAGATTTACAATGAGCAGTTCTTC.

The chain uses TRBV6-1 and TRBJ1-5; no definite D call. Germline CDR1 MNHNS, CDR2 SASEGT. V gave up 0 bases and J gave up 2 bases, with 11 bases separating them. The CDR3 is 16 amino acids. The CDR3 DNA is TGTGCCAGCAGTGAAGCCGGACTTGGAGGCAATCAGCCCCAGCATTTT. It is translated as CASSEAGLGGNQPQHF.

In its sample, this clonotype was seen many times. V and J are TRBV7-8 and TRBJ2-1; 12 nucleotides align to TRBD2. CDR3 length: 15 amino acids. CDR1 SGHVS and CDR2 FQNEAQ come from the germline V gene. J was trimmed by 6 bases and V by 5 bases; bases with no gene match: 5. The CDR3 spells CASSRLAGVSNEQFF. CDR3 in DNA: TGTGCCAGCAGCAGACTAGCGGGAGTATCCAATGAGCAGTTCTTC.

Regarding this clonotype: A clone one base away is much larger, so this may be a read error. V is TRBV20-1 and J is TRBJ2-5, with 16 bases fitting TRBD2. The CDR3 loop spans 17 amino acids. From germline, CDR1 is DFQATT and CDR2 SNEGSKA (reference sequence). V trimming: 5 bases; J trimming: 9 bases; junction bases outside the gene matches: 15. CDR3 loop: CSASLGLAGGPREAQYF. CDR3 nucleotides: TGCAGTGCTTCGTTGGGACTAGCGGGAGGGCCGAGGGAGGCCCAGTACTTC.

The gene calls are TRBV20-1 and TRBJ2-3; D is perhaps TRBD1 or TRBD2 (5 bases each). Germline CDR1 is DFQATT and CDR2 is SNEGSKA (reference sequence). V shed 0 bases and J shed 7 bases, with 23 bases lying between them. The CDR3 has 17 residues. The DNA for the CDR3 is TGCAGTGCTAGAGATCCCGGGGACCGCAAATGGAGAAATACGCAGTATTTT. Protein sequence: CSARDPGDRKWRNTQYF.

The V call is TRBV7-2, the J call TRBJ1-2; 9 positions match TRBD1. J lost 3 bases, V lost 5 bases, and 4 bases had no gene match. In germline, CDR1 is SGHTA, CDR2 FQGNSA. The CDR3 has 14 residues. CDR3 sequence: CASSPQGAYYGYTF. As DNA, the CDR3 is TGTGCCAGCAGCCCACAGGGGGCCTACTATGGCTACACCTTC.

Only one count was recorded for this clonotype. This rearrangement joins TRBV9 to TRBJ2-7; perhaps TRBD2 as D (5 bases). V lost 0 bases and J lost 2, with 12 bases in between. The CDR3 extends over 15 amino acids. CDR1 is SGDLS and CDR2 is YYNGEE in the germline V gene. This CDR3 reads CASSVDRAATYEQYF. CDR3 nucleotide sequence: TGTGCCAGCAGCGTAGACCGAGCGGCGACCTACGAGCAGTACTTC.

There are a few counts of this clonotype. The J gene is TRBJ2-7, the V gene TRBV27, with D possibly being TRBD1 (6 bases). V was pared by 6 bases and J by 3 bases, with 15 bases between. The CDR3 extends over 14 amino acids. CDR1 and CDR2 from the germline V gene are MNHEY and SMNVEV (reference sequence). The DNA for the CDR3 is TGTGCCAGCAGCGCTCTGGGGGCGGTCTACGAGCAGTACTTC. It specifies CASSALGAVYEQYF.

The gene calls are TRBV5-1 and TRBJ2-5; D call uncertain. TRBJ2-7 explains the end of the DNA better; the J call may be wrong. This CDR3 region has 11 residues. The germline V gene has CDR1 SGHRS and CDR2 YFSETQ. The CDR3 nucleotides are TGCGCCAGCAGCTTGGAGAACGAGCAGTACTTC. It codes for CASSLENEQYF.